These T cell receptor beta chains were read from a single sample in a study of blood T cell repertoires in COVID-19. Some clones are missing from TCRdb's copy, which holds only in-frame ones; the method was immunoSEQ multiplex PCR. The sample includes about 100,000 clones, about 85% seen only once; the top ten take around an eighth. The source material was peripheral blood. These receptor sequences come from a man aged 50 to 59 with active or convalescent COVID-19. Each CDR3 is given with its conserved first and last residue. The D gene is left open where the match is weak.

V,D,J,DNA,CDR3
TRBV5-1,TRBD2,TRBJ2-1,TGCGCCAGCAGCTGGGGGACTAGCGGGGTTGAGCAGTTCTTC,CASSWGTSGVEQFF
TRBV6-1,TRBD2,TRBJ2-2,TGTGCCAGCAGTGTCATAGCGGGAGCTACTCCCGGGGAGCTGTTTTTT,CASSVIAGATPGELFF
TRBV9,TRBD1,TRBJ1-6,TGTGCCAGCAGCGCCGGCTCCGGACAGGAATCCTATAATTCACCCCTCCACTTT,CASSAGSGQESYNSPLHF
TRBV19,TRBD2,TRBJ2-1,TGTGCCAGTAGCGCCCCGGGACTAGCGGTTCCAGGTGAGCAGTTCTTC,CASSAPGLAVPGEQFF
TRBV9,TRBD2,TRBJ2-7,TGTGCCAGCAGCAAATGGACTAGCGGGAGTCGGTACGAGCAGTACTTC,CASSKWTSGSRYEQYF
TRBV24-1,TRBD1,TRBJ2-5,TGTGCCACCAGTGATTGGGTGACAGGGGGGAGAGAGACCCAGTACTTC,CATSDWVTGGRETQYF
TRBV9,.,TRBJ2-3,TGTGCCAGCAGCGTAAGGGTGGGGGGAGATACGCAGTATTTT,CASSVRVGGDTQYF
TRBV18,.,TRBJ1-1,TGTGCCAGCTCACTTCACTCCTTAGGGGTGAAGGGCACTGAAGCTTTCTTT,CASSLHSLGVKGTEAFF
TRBV11-3,.,TRBJ2-3,TGTGCCAGCAGCTTCGAGGGAGGAGATACGCAGTATTTT,CASSFEGGDTQYF
TRBV6-1,TRBD1,TRBJ1-4,TGTGCCAGCAGTGAAGGGGACAGGGGCAGAAAACTGTTTTTT,CASSEGDRGRKLFF
TRBV7-2,.,TRBJ2-7,TGTGCCAGCAGCTACAAGCGAGACTCCTACGAGCAGTACTTC,CASSYKRDSYEQYF
TRBV3-1/TRBV3-2,.,TRBJ2-5,TGTGCCAGCAGCCGGGGGAGGCTAAGGTTCTTTGCGGAGACCCAGTACTTC,CASSRGRLRFFAETQYF
TRBV29-1,.,TRBJ2-7,TGCAGCGTCGGACAGTTCTACGAGCAGTACTTC,CSVGQFYEQYF
TRBV11-3,TRBD2,TRBJ2-7,TGTGCCAGCAGCCCACTAGCGGGAGTGCACTACGAGCAGTACTTC,CASSPLAGVHYEQYF
TRBV27,.,TRBJ2-7,TGTGCCAGCTTGAATATCGGGACTGAAAAATACGAGCAGTACTTC,CASLNIGTEKYEQYF
TRBV18,.,TRBJ2-1,TGTGCCAGCTCACCGAGTATAGCGGAGTCCCACCTCAATGAGCAGTTCTTC,CASSPSIAESHLNEQFF
TRBV2,.,TRBJ1-1,TGTGCCAGCAGTGAGTCGGCAGGGGTGGCCACTGAAGCTTTCTTT,CASSESAGVATEAFF
TRBV5-5,TRBD1,TRBJ1-1,TGTGCCAGCAGCTTGAAAAGCGACAGGGTCATTTCAGAGGGAGCTTTCTTT,CASSLKSDRVISEGAFF